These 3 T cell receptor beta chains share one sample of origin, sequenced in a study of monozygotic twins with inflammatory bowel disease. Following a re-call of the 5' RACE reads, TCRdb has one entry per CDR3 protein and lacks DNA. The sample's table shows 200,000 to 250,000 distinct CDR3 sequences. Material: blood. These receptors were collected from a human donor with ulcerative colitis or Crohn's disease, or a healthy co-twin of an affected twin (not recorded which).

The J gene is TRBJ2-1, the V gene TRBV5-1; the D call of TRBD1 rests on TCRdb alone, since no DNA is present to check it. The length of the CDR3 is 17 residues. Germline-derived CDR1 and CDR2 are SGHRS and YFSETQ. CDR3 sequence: CASSPVSGHAVYNEQFF. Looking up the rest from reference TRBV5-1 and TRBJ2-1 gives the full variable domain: KAGVTQTPRYLIKTRGQQVTLSCSPISGHRSVSWYQQTPGQGLQFLFEYFSETQRNKGNFPGRFSGRQFSNSRSEMNVSTLELGDSALYLCASSPVSGHAVYNEQFFGPGTRLTVL.

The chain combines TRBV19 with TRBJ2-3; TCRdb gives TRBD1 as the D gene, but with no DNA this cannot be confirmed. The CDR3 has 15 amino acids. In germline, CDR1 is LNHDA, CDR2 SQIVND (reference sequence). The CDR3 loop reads CASSIGGGAGDTQYF.

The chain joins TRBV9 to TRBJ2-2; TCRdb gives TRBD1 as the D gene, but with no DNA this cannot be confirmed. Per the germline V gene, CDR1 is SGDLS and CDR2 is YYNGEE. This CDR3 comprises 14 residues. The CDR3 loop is CASGADPNTGELFF.